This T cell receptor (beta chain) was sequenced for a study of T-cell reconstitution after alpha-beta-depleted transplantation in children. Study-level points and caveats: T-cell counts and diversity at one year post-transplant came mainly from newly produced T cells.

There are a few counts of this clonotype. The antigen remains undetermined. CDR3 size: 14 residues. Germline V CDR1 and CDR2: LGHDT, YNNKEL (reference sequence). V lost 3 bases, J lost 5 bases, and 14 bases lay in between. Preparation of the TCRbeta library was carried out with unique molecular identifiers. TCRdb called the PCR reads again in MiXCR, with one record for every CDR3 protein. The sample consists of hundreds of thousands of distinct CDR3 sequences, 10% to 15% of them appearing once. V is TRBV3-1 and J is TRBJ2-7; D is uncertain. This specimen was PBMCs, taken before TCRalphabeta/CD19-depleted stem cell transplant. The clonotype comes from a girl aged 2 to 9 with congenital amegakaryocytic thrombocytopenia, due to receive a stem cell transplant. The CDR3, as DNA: TGTGCCAGCAGCCAGACCCCCTCTTTGAACGAGCAGTACTTC. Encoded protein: CASSQTPSLNEQYF.